Listed below are T cell receptor beta chains from one sample, sequenced in a study of blood T cell repertoires in COVID-19. Profiling relied on immunoSEQ multiplex PCR, and the TCRdb table lists in-frame clones only, not all of them. The sample holds fewer than 150,000 clones, just under 85% seen once. Material for sequencing was peripheral blood. Receptors originate from a human donor in a cohort sampled during active COVID-19. Both conserved end residues are part of each CDR3. A D gene is named only where the DNA matches it firmly. Clone size, where shown, is once, few, many, or a class for clones that have expanded.

D gene	V gene	J gene	clone size	CDR3 protein	CDR3 DNA
TRBD1	TRBV7-3	TRBJ1-3	NA	CASSLSTGDGNTIYF	TGTGCCAGCAGCTTAAGTACAGGGGACGGAAACACCATATATTTT
NA	TRBV6-5	TRBJ2-5	once	CASSSTTGTQYF	TGTGCCAGCAGTTCCACCACAGGGACCCAGTACTTC
TRBD2	TRBV5-1	TRBJ2-3	NA	CASSTKPGLAGADTQYF	TGCGCCAGCAGCACAAAACCGGGACTAGCGGGGGCAGATACGCAGTATTTT
NA	TRBV3-1/TRBV3-2	TRBJ1-3	NA	CASSQILRSGNTIYF	TGTGCCAGCAGCCAGATCCTTAGGAGTGGAAACACCATATATTTT
TRBD2	TRBV3-1/TRBV3-2	TRBJ2-1	few	CASSPGTSGGAQFF	TGTGCCAGCAGCCCCGGGACTAGCGGGGGGGCACAGTTCTTC
NA	TRBV12-5	TRBJ1-4	NA	CASGLSGGAEKLFF	TGTGCTAGTGGTCTGTCGGGGGGGGCGGAAAAACTGTTTTTT
NA	TRBV4-2	TRBJ2-5	NA	CASSQDTRGGETQYF	TGTGCCAGCAGCCAAGATACGAGAGGGGGAGAGACCCAGTACTTC
NA	TRBV11-2	TRBJ2-3	once	CASSLEGLHVQYF	TGTGCCAGCAGCTTAGAAGGACTCCACGTGCAGTATTTT
NA	TRBV5-1	TRBJ1-1	NA	CASSLAGAAMNTEAFF	TGCGCCAGCAGCTTGGCAGGGGCAGCCATGAACACTGAAGCTTTCTTT
NA	TRBV4-1	TRBJ1-1	once	CASSHQTRLGVGGTEAFF	TGCGCCAGCAGCCATCAAACCCGACTGGGAGTGGGGGGCACTGAAGCTTTCTTT
NA	TRBV3-1/TRBV3-2	TRBJ1-1	NA	CASSPTDNTEAFF	TGTGCCAGCAGCCCCACAGATAACACTGAAGCTTTCTTT
TRBD1	TRBV9	TRBJ2-2	NA	CASSRQGAWTGELFF	TGTGCCAGCAGCCGACAGGGGGCTTGGACCGGGGAGCTGTTTTTT
NA	TRBV10-3	TRBJ2-3	NA	CAISASVADGDTQYF	TGTGCCATCAGCGCCTCAGTAGCGGATGGAGATACGCAGTATTTT
NA	TRBV6-1	TRBJ1-2	NA	CASSEIRPGIFIGYGYTF	TGTGCCAGCAGCGAAATTAGGCCAGGGATTTTCATCGGCTATGGCTACACCTTC
TRBD1	TRBV10-2	TRBJ1-2	NA	CASSESGQGSWYGYTF	TGCGCCAGCAGTGAGTCGGGACAGGGAAGTTGGTATGGCTACACCTTC
NA	TRBV9	TRBJ1-1	NA	CASSASGGTVTEAFF	TGTGCCAGCAGCGCCTCCGGGGGAACGGTTACTGAAGCTTTCTTT
TRBD1	TRBV10-3	TRBJ1-1	NA	CAISEAGGSEAFF	TGTGCCATCAGTGAGGCAGGGGGCTCTGAAGCTTTCTTT
NA	TRBV29-1	TRBJ2-5	NA	CSVRGYQETQYF	TGCAGCGTCCGGGGGTACCAAGAGACCCAGTACTTC
NA	TRBV5-4	TRBJ1-2	NA	CASSSSLLRGNGYTF	TGTGCCAGCAGCTCCTCCCTCCTGCGAGGGAACGGCTACACCTTC
TRBD2	TRBV5-4	TRBJ2-7	NA	CASSFTTSGVEQYF	TGTGCCAGCAGCTTCACGACTAGCGGGGTCGAGCAGTACTTC
NA	TRBV18	TRBJ2-7	NA	CASSPRHESSYEQYF	TGTGCCAGCTCACCGAGACACGAGAGCTCCTACGAGCAGTACTTC
TRBD1	TRBV3-1/TRBV3-2	TRBJ1-2	NA	CASSQNTGGGYGYTF	TGTGCCAGCAGCCAGAACACAGGGGGAGGTTATGGCTACACCTTC
NA	TRBV6-5	TRBJ1-2	NA	CASMWPGNGGYTF	TGTGCCAGCATGTGGCCGGGTAATGGCGGCTACACCTTC
NA	TRBV14	TRBJ1-4	NA	CASRNGGAEKLFF	TGTGCCAGCAGAAACGGGGGAGCGGAGAAACTGTTTTTT
NA	TRBV27	TRBJ1-5	NA	CASGRTDSNQPQHF	TGTGCCAGCGGCCGGACAGATAGCAATCAGCCCCAGCATTTT
TRBD1	TRBV4-2	TRBJ2-2	NA	CASSQVPGQTNTGELFF	TGTGCCAGCAGCCAAGTGCCGGGACAGACGAACACCGGGGAGCTGTTTTTT
TRBD1	TRBV5-5	TRBJ2-7	once	CASSQSGTGGYEQYF	TGTGCCAGCAGCCAAAGCGGGACAGGGGGCTACGAGCAGTACTTC
TRBD1	TRBV10-3	TRBJ1-2	NA	CAISDGQGAGYTF	TGTGCCATCAGTGATGGACAGGGGGCGGGCTACACCTTC
NA	TRBV5-4	TRBJ1-1	NA	CASATGGGSTEAFF	TGTGCCAGTGCAACGGGGGGCGGGAGCACTGAAGCTTTCTTT
TRBD1	TRBV9	TRBJ1-2	few	CASSVRRGQVEGYTF	TGTGCCAGCAGCGTAAGGAGGGGGCAAGTAGAAGGCTACACCTTC
NA	TRBV5-6	TRBJ1-6	NA	CASSFGVGLSSYNSPLHF	TGTGCCAGCAGCTTTGGAGTTGGTCTGAGCTCCTATAATTCACCCCTCCACTTT
TRBD1	TRBV19	TRBJ1-2	once	CASSILLVGQGAKGYTF	TGTGCCAGTAGTATTCTTCTCGTCGGACAGGGGGCAAAGGGCTACACCTTC
TRBD1	TRBV3-1/TRBV3-2	TRBJ2-7	NA	CASSQGSGTGSPRVEYF	TGTGCCAGCAGCCAAGGCTCCGGGACAGGCTCTCCTAGGGTAGAGTACTTC
NA	TRBV20-1	TRBJ1-1	once	CSASYRPGGEAFF	TGCAGTGCTAGTTATAGGCCGGGAGGTGAAGCTTTCTTT
NA	TRBV9	TRBJ1-2	NA	CASSEGGKLNYGYTF	TGTGCCAGCAGCGAAGGCGGCAAACTTAACTATGGCTACACCTTC
TRBD1	TRBV5-1	TRBJ1-2	NA	CASSPEGARGYGYTF	TGCGCCAGCAGCCCCGAGGGGGCGCGCGGCTATGGCTACACCTTC
NA	TRBV5-5	TRBJ2-7	few	CASSFGGGDYEQYF	TGTGCCAGCAGCTTTGGTGGCGGGGACTACGAGCAGTACTTC
TRBD1	TRBV6-6	TRBJ2-7	NA	CASSGDSKIYEQYF	TGTGCCAGCAGTGGGGACAGCAAAATTTACGAGCAGTACTTC
TRBD2	TRBV4-2	TRBJ2-3	NA	CASSQRGGLTTDTQYF	TGTGCCAGCAGCCAGCGGGGGGGACTAACCACAGATACGCAGTATTTT
NA	TRBV5-1	TRBJ1-2	NA	CARRQLGHNYGYTF	TGCGCCAGGAGACAGCTTGGCCATAACTATGGCTACACCTTC
TRBD2	TRBV2	TRBJ2-1	NA	CASSAGGPGNEQFF	TGTGCCAGCAGCGCGGGGGGGCCGGGCAATGAGCAGTTCTTC
NA	TRBV6-5	TRBJ1-3	NA	CASSYRGSPGNTIYF	TGTGCCAGCAGTTACAGGGGTAGCCCTGGAAACACCATATATTTT
NA	TRBV6-6	TRBJ1-1	few	CASSYSTYAMNTEAFF	TGTGCCAGCAGTTACTCGACATACGCCATGAACACTGAAGCTTTCTTT
NA	TRBV12-5	TRBJ2-5	NA	CASGFRHPQETQYF	TGTGCTAGTGGTTTCCGACACCCCCAAGAGACCCAGTACTTC
NA	TRBV7-9	TRBJ2-7	NA	CASSFPGKSYEQYF	TGTGCCAGCAGCTTTCCCGGGAAGTCCTACGAGCAGTACTTC
NA	TRBV29-1	TRBJ2-2	NA	CSVGRGQGTGELFF	TGCAGCGTTGGGCGGGGGCAGGGCACCGGGGAGCTGTTTTTT
TRBD1	TRBV19	TRBJ1-6	few	CASSMPRTGHDSPLHF	TGTGCCAGTAGTATGCCCAGGACAGGGCACGATTCACCCCTCCACTTT
TRBD1	TRBV3-1/TRBV3-2	TRBJ2-3	NA	CASSQGDRASSDTQYF	TGTGCCAGCAGCCAGGGGGACAGGGCATCGTCAGATACGCAGTATTTT
NA	TRBV3-1/TRBV3-2	TRBJ1-1	NA	CATRGRSEAFF	TGTGCCACCCGCGGTAGGTCTGAAGCTTTCTTT
TRBD1	TRBV25-1	TRBJ2-7	NA	CASSNRGGSYEQYF	TGTGCCAGCAGCAACCGAGGGGGCAGTTACGAGCAGTACTTC
NA	TRBV12-3/TRBV12-4	TRBJ2-2	NA	CASSTSTGELFF	TGTGCCAGCAGTACTTCAACCGGGGAGCTGTTTTTT
NA	TRBV5-1	TRBJ2-7	many	CASSLTVGRGDEQYF	TGCGCCAGCAGCTTAACGGTCGGGCGGGGTGACGAGCAGTACTTC
NA	TRBV3-1/TRBV3-2	TRBJ2-2	NA	CASSRGRFTGELFF	TGTGCCAGCAGCAGGGGCCGATTCACCGGGGAGCTGTTTTTT
NA	TRBV6-5	TRBJ2-6	NA	CASSFTTGSGANVLTF	TGTGCCAGCAGTTTTACGACAGGCTCTGGGGCCAACGTCCTGACTTTC
TRBD1	TRBV2	TRBJ1-1	once	CASSFDRGRGDTEAFF	TGTGCCAGCAGTTTCGACAGGGGGCGCGGGGACACTGAAGCTTTCTTT
NA	TRBV6-5	TRBJ1-4	NA	CASSRDREKLFF	TGTGCCAGCAGCAGGGATCGGGAAAAACTGTTTTTT
TRBD1	TRBV28	TRBJ1-1	NA	CASRGQQNTEAFF	TGTGCCAGCAGGGGACAGCAGAACACTGAAGCTTTCTTT